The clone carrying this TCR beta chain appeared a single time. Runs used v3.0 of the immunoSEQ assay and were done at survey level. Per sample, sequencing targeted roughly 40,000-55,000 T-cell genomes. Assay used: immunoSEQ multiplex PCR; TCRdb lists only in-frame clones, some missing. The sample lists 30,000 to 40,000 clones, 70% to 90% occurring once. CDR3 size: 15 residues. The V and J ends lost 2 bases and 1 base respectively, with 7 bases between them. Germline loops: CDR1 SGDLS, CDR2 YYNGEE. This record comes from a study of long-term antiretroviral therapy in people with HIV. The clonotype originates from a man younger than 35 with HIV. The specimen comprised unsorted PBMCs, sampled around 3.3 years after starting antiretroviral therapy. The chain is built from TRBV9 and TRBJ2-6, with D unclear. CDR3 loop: CASSVLPSGANVLTF. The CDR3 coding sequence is TGTGCCAGCAGCGTGCTTCCTTCTGGGGCCAACGTCCTGACTTTC.